This TCR beta chain was identified during a study of blood T cell repertoires in COVID-19. Study-wide background: PBMCs, B-cell-depleted T cells, or T cells were the source of the cDNA or gDNA that made up the material.

V was shortened by 2 bases and J by 5 bases, with 13 bases between the two germline ends. The CDR3 sequence is 14 residues long. Germline CDR1 reads MNHEY; CDR2 reads SVGAGI. In the authors' workflow: Amplification from reference gene primers served as the basis for estimated nucleated cell counts. Sequenced by immunoSEQ multiplex PCR; TCRdb stores in-frame clones only, minus some. Clonal size and the V and J genes are those of that table, whereas D and trimming came from the DNA. Among about 240,000 clones listed, almost 85% were seen once. Sequenced: peripheral blood. This receptor was obtained from a man aged 45-60 years with COVID-19, enrolled during active disease. The chain uses TRBV6-5 and TRBJ2-7; the D is unclear. The CDR3 DNA is TGTGCCAGCAGTTACAACTCGCTGCAACACGAGCAGTACTTC. It encodes CASSYNSLQHEQYF.